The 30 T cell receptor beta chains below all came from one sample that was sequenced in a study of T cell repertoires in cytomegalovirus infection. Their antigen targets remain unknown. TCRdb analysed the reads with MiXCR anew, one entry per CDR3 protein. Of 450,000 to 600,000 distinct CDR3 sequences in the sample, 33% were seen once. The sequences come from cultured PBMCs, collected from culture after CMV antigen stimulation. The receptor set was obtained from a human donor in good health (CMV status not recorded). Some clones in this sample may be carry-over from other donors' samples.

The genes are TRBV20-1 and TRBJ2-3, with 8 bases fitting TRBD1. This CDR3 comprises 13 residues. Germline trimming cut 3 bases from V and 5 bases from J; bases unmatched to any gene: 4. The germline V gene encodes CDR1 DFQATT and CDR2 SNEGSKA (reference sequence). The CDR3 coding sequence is TGCAGTGCTAGGGGACAGGTGGGAGATACGCAGTATTTT. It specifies CSARGQVGDTQYF.

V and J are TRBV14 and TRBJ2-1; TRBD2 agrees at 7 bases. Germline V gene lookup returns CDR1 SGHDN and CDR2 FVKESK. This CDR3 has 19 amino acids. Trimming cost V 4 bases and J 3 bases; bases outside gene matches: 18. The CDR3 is CASSPIISRASGLYNEQFF. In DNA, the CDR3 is TGTGCCAGCAGCCCGATAATATCCCGTGCTAGCGGACTCTACAATGAGCAGTTCTTC. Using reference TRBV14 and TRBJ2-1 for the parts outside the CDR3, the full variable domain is EAGVTQFPSHSVIEKGQTVTLRCDPISGHDNLYWYRRVMGKEIKFLLHFVKESKQDESGMPNNRFLAERTGGTYSTLKVQPAELEDSGVYFCASSPIISRASGLYNEQFFGPGTRLTVL.

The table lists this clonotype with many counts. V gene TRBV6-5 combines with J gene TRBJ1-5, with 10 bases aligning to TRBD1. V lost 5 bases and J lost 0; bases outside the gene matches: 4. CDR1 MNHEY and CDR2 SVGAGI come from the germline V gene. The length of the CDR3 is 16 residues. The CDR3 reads CASSRQGAHSNQPQHF. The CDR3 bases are TGTGCCAGCAGTCGACAGGGGGCCCATAGCAATCAGCCCCAGCATTTT.

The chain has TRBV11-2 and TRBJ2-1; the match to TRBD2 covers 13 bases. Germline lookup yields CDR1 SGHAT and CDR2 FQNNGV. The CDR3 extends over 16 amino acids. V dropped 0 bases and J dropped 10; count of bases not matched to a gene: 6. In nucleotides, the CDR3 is TGTGCCAGCAGCTTAGATCCCGCGGGACTAGCGGGAGAGCAGTTCTTC. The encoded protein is CASSLDPAGLAGEQFF.

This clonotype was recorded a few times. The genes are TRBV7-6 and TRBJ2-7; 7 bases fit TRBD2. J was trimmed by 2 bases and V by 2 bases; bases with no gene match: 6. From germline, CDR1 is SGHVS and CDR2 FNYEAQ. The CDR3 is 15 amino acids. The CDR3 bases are TGTGCCAGCAGCTTATGGCGGGAGAGGGCCTACGAGCAGTACGTC. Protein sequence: CASSLWRERAYEQYV.

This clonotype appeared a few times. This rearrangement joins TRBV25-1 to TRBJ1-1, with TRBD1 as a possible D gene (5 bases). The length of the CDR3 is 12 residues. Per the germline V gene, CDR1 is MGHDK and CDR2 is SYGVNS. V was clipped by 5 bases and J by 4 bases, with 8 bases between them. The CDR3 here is CASSQGATEAFF. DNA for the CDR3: TGTGCCAGCAGTCAAGGGGCCACTGAAGCTTTCTTT.

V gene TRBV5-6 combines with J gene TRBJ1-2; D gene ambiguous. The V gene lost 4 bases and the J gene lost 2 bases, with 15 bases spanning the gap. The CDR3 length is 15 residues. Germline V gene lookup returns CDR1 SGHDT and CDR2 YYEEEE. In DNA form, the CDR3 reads TGTGCCAGCAGCCCAGAAAAACTGCTCAACTATGGCTACACCTTC. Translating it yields CASSPEKLLNYGYTF.

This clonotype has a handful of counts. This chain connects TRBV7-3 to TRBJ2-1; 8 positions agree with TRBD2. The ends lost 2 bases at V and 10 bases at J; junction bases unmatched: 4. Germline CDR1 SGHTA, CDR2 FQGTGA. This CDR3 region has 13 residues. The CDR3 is CASSLERETEQFF. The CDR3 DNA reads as TGTGCCAGCAGCTTAGAGCGGGAGACAGAGCAGTTCTTC.

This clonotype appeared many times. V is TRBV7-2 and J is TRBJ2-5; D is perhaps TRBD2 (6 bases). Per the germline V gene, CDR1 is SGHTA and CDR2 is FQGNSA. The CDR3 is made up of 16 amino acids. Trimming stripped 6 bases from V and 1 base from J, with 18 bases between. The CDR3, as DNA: TGTGCCAGCAGGCCCTATGTGTTCGGGGGCCAAGAGACCCAGTACTTC. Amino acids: CASRPYVFGGQETQYF.

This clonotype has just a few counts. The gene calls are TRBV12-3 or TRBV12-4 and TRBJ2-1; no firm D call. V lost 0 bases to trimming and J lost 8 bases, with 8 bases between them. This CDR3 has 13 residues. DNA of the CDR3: TGTGCCAGCAGTTTAGCGATTGGGTATGAGCAGTTCTTC. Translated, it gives CASSLAIGYEQFF.

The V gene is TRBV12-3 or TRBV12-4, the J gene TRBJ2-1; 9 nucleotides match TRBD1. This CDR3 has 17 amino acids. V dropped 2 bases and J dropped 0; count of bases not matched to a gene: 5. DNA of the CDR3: TGTGCCAGCAGTTTACCCCGACAGGGGGGCTCCTACAATGAGCAGTTCTTC. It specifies CASSLPRQGGSYNEQFF.

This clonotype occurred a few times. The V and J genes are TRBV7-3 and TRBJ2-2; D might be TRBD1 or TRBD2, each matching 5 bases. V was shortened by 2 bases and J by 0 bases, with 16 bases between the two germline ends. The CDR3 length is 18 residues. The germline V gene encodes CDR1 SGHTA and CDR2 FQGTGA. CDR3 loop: CASSLSMGVAANTGELFF. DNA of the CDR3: TGTGCCAGCAGCTTATCCATGGGGGTAGCAGCGAACACCGGGGAGCTGTTTTTT. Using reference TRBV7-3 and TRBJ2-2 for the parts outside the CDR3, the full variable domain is GAGVSQTPSNKVTEKGKYVELRCDPISGHTALYWYRQSLGQGPEFLIYFQGTGAADDSGLPNDRFFAVRPEGSVSTLKIQRTERGDSAVYLCASSLSMGVAANTGELFFGEGSRLTVL.

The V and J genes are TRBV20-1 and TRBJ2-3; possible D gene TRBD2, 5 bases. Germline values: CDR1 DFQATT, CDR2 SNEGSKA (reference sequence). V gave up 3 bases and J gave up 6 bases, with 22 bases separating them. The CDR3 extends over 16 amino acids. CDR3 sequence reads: CSASRRERRLGDTQYF. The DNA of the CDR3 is TGCAGTGCTAGCCGTCGAGAGCGGCGGTTAGGGGATACGCAGTATTTT.

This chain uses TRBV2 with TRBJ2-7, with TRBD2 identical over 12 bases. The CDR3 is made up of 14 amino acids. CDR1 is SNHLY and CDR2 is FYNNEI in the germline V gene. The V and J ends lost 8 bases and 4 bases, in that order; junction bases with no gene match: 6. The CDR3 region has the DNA TGTGCCAGCCGCTGGACTAGCGGGAATTACGAGCAGTACTTC. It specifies CASRWTSGNYEQYF.

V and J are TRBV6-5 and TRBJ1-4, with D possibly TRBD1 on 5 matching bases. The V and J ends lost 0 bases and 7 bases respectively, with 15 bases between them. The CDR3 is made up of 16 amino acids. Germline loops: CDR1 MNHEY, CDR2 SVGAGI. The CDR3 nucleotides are TGTGCCAGCAGTTACTCGATAGTTACAGGACCTGAAAAACTGTTTTTT. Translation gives CASSYSIVTGPEKLFF.

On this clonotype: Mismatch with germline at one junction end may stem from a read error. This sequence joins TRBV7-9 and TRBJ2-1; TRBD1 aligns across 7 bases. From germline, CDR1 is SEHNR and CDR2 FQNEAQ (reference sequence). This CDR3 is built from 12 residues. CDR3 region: CASSLDRGGTIF. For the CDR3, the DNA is TGTGCCAGCAGCTTAGACAGGGGCGGTACGATCTTC.

The CDR3 nucleotides are TGTGCCAGCAGCTTAAGGGGCCCTATTCGGGAAAAACTGTTTTTT. This sequence encodes CASSLRGPIREKLFF. The genes are TRBV7-4 and TRBJ1-4; the D gene is possibly TRBD1 (5 bases). The germline gives CDR1 SGHVT, CDR2 SQSDAQ. V gave up 2 bases and J gave up 8 bases, with 15 bases separating them. CDR3 length: 15 residues.

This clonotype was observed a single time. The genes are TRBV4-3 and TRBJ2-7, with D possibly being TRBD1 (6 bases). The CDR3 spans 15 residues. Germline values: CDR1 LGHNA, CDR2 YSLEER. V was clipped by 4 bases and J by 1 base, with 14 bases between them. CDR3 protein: CASSRHIGGSYEQYF. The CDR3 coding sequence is TGCGCCAGCAGCCGCCATATAGGGGGATCCTACGAGCAGTACTTC.

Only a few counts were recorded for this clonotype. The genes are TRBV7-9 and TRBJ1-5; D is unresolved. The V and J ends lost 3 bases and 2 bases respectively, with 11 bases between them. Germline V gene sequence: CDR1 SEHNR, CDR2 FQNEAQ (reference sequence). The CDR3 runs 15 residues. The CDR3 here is CASSFTNTGNQPQHF. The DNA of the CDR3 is TGTGCCAGCAGCTTTACGAACACTGGCAATCAGCCCCAGCATTTT.

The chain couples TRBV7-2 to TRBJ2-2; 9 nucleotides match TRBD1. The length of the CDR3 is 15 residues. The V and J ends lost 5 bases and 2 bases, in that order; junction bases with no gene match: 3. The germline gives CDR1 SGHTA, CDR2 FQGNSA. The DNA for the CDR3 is TGTGCCAGCAGCGGGGACAGGGCTAACACCGGGGAGCTGTTTTTT. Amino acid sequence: CASSGDRANTGELFF.

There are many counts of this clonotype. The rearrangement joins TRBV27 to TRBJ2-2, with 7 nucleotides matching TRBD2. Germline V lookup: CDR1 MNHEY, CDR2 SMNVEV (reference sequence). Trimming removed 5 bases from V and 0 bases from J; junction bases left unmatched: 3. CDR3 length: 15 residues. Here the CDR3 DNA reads TGTGCCAGCAGTCCGACTAGCCCGAACACCGGGGAGCTGTTTTTT. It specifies CASSPTSPNTGELFF.

This CDR3 reads CASTSQPQGIDTQYF. DNA for the CDR3: TGTGCCAGCACCTCCCAGCCACAGGGTATAGATACGCAGTATTTT. The V and J genes are TRBV7-8 and TRBJ2-3; D perhaps matches TRBD1 (6 bases). The CDR3 has 15 residues. With 7 bases removed from V and 5 bases from J, the gap between germline ends came to 19 bases. The germline V gene encodes CDR1 SGHVS and CDR2 FQNEAQ.

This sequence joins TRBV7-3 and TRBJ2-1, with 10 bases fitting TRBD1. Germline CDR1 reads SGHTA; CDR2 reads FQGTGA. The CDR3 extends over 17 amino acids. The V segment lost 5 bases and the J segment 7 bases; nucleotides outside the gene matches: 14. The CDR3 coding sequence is TGTGCCAGCAGCCCGACAGGGGGCGGTAGGGTGGGGAATGAGCAGTTCTTC. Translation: CASSPTGGGRVGNEQFF.

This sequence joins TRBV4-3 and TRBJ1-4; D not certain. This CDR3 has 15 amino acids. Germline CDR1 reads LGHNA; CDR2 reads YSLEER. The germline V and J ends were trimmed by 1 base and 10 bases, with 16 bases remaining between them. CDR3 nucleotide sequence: TGCGCCAGCAGCCAAGTGTCGTCCAGACCCGGAAAACTGTTTTTT. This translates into CASSQVSSRPGKLFF.

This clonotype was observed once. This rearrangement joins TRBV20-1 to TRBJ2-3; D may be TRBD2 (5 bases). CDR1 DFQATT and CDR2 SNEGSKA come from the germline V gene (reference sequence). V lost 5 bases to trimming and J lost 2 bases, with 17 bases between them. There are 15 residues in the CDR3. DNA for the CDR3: TGCAGTGCTGGCGATAACCCGGGGTCCACAGATACGCAGTATTTT. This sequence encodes CSAGDNPGSTDTQYF.

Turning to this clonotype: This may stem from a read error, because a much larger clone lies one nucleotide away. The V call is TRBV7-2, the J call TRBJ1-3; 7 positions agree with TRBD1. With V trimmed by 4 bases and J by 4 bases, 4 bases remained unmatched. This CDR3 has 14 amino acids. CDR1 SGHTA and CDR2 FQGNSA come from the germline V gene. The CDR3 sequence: CASSSAGGGNTIYF. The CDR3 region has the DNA TGTGCCAGCAGCTCTGCAGGGGGAGGAAACACCATATATTTT.

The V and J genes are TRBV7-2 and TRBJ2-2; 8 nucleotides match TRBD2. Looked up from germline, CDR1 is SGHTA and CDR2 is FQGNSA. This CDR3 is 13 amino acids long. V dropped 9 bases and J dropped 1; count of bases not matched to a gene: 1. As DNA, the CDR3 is TGTGCCAGGGGGACTAGGAACACCGGGGAGCTGTTTTTT. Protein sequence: CARGTRNTGELFF.

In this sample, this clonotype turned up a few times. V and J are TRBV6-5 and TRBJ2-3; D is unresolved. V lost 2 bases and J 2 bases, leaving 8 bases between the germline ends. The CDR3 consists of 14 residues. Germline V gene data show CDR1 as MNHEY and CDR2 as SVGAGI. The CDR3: CASSYVGTTDTQYF. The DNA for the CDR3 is TGTGCCAGCAGTTACGTCGGTACCACAGATACGCAGTATTTT.

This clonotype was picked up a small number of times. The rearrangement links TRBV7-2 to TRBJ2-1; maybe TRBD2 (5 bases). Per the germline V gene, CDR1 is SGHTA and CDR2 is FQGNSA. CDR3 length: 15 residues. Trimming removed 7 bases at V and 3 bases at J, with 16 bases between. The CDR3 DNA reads TGTGCCAGCACCCCGAGGGTCCCGGTCTACAATGAGCAGTTCTTC. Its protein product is CASTPRVPVYNEQFF.

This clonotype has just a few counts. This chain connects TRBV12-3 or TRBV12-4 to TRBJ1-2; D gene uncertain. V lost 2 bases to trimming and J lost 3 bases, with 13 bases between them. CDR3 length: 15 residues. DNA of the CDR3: TGTGCCAGCAGTTTATTGGCAGTGGCTGACTATGGCTACACCTTC. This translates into CASSLLAVADYGYTF.